Here is one TCR beta chain with its context. What it binds is unknown. The data derive from a study of cytomegalovirus exposure and HLA in healthy donors. The study's findings and limits: TCR association rates varied by HLA locus in a later analysis, with DRB1 highest and HLA-C lowest. Data from an earlier analysis indicated that most TCR beta V segments were productive either about 90% or about 30% of the time.

The PCR made use of 60 Vbeta and 13 Jbeta primers. Sequencing was performed with immunoSEQ multiplex PCR; in TCRdb, only in-frame clones are kept and a portion is missing. The data show around 140,000 clones, with roughly 80% seen just once and roughly 8.2% held by the top ten. The V segment lost 3 bases and the J segment 5 bases; nucleotides outside the gene matches: 10. The CDR3 contains 17 residues. Per the germline V gene, CDR1 is SGDLS and CDR2 is YYNGEE. The sample comprised PBMCs. This chain connects TRBV9 to TRBJ2-1; 11 bases align to TRBD2. This receptor was taken from a woman aged 45-65 years in good health and CMV-seropositive. The CDR3 DNA follows: TGTGCCAGCAGCGGATCGACAACGGGACTAGCGGACAATGAGCAGTTCTTC. Protein product: CASSGSTTGLADNEQFF.